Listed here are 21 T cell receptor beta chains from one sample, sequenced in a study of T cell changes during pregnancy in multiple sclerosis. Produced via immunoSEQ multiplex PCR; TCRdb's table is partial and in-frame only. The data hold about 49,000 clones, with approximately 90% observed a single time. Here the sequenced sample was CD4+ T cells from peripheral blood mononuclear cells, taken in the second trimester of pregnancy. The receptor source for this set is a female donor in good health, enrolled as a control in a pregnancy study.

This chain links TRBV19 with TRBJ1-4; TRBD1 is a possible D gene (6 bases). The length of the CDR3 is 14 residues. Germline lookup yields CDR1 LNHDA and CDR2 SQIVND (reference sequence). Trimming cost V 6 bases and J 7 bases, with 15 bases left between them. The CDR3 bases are TGTGCCAGTAGCCAAAGGACAGACCCTGAAAAACTGTTTTTT. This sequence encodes CASSQRTDPEKLFF.

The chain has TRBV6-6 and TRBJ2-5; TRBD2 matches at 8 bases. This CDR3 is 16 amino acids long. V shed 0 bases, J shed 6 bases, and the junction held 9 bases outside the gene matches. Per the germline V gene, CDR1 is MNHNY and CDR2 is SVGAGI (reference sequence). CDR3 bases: TGTGCCAGCAGTTACTCGACGGGGGGGCCGTGGAAGACCCAGTACTTC. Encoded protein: CASSYSTGGPWKTQYF.

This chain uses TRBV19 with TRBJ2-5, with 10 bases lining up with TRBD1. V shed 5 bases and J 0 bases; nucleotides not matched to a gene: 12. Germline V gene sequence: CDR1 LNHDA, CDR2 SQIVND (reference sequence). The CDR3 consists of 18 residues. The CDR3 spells CASSPRDRGSWYQETQYF. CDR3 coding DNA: TGTGCCAGTAGTCCCCGGGACAGGGGCTCGTGGTACCAAGAGACCCAGTACTTC.

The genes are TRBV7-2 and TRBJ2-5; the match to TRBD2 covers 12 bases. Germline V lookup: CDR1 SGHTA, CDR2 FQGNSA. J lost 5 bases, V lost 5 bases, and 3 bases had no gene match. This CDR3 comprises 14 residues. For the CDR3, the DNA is TGTGCCAGCAGCCGGACTAGCGGGGACGAGACCCAGTACTTC. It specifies CASSRTSGDETQYF.

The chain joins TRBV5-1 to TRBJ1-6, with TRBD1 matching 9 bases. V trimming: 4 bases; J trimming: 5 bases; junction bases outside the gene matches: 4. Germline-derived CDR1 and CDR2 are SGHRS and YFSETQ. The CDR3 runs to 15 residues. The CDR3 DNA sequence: TGCGCCAGCAGCGCAGGGGACAGGGATAATTCACCCCTCCACTTT. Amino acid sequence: CASSAGDRDNSPLHF.

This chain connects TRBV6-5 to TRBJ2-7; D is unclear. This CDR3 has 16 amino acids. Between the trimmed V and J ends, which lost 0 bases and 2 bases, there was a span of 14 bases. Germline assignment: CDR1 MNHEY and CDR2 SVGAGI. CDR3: CASSYSGPAGAYEQYF. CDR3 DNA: TGTGCCAGCAGTTACTCGGGTCCGGCAGGTGCCTACGAGCAGTACTTC.

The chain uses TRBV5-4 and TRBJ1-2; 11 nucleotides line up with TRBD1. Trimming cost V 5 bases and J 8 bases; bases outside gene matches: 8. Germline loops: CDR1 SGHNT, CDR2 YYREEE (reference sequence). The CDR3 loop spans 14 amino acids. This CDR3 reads CASRKLGQGAGYTF. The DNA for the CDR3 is TGTGCCAGCAGGAAACTAGGACAGGGGGCGGGCTACACCTTC.

CDR3: CASSRQYHEQYF. The CDR3 DNA reads as TGTGCCAGCAGCCGACAGTACCACGAGCAGTACTTC. The chain combines TRBV5-6 with TRBJ2-7; possible D gene TRBD1, 5 bases. The CDR3 runs to 12 residues. The V end lost 4 bases, the J end lost 5 bases, and 10 bases lay between the germline ends. Germline-derived CDR1 and CDR2 are SGHDT and YYEEEE.

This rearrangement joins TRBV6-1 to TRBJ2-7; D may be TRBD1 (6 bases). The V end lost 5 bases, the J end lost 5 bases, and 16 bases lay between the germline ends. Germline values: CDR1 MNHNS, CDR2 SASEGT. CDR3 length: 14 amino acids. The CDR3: CASSYGQQGNEQYF. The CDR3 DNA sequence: TGTGCCAGCAGTTATGGACAGCAGGGGAACGAGCAGTACTTC.

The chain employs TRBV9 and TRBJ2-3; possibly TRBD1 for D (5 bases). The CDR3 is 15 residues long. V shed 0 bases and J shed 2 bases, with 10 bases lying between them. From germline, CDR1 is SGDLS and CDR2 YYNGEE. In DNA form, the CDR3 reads TGTGCCAGCAGCGTAGGGGCAGGGAACACAGATACGCAGTATTTT. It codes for CASSVGAGNTDTQYF.

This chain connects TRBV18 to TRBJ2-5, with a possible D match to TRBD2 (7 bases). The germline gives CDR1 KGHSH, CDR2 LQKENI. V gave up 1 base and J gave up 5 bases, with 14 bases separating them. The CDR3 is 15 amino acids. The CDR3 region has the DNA TGTGCCAGCTCACCACAGGCGGGGGCTCGGGAGACCCAGTACTTC. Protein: CASSPQAGARETQYF.

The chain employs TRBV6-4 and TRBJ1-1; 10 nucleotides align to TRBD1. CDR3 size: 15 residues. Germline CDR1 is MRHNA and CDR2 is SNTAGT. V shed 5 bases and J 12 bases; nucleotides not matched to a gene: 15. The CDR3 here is CASSPGTGVRSTTFF. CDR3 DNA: TGTGCCAGCAGTCCCGGGACAGGGGTTCGTAGTACAACTTTCTTT.

The DNA of the CDR3 is TGTGCCAGCAGTTACTCTCAGGGATACTATGGCTACACCTTC. It yields the protein CASSYSQGYYGYTF. The chain carries TRBV6-5 and TRBJ1-2; weak D call: TRBD1 (5 bases). V was cut by 0 bases and J by 3 bases, with 8 bases left in between. CDR1 and CDR2 from the germline V gene are MNHEY and SVGAGI. The CDR3 loop spans 14 amino acids.

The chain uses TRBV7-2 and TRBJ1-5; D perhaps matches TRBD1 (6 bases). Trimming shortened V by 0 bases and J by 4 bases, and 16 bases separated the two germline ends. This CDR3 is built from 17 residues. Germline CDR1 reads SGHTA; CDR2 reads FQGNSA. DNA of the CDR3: TGTGCCAGCAGCTTAGCCTACCACCGGGGGGCTAATCAGCCCCAGCATTTT. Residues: CASSLAYHRGANQPQHF.

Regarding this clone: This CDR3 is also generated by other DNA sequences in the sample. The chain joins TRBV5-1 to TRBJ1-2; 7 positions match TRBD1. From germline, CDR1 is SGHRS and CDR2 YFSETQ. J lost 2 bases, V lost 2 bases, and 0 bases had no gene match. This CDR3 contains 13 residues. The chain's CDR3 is CASSLQGNYGYTF. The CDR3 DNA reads TGCGCCAGCAGCTTACAGGGGAACTATGGCTACACCTTC.

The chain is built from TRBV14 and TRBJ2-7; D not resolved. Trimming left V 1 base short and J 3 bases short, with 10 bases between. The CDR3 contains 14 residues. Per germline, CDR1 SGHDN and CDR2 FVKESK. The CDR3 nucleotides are TGTGCCAGCAGCCAAGCTTTGCCGGGCTACGAGCAGTACTTC. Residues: CASSQALPGYEQYF. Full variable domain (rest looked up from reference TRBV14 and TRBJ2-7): EAGVTQFPSHSVIEKGQTVTLRCDPISGHDNLYWYRRVMGKEIKFLLHFVKESKQDESGMPNNRFLAERTGGTYSTLKVQPAELEDSGVYFCASSQALPGYEQYFGPGTRLTVT.

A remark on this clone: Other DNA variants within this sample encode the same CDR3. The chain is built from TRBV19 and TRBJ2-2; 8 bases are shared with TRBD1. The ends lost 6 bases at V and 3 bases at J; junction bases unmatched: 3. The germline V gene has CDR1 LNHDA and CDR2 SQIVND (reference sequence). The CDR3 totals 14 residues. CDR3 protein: CASSDRGDTGELFF. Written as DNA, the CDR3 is TGTGCCAGTAGCGACAGGGGCGACACCGGGGAGCTGTTTTTT.

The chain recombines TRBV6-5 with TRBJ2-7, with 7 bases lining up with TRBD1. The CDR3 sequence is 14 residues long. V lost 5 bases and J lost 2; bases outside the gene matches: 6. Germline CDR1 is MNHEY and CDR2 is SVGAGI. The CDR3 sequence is CASSVGTAAYEQYF. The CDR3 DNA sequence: TGTGCCAGCAGTGTAGGGACAGCAGCCTACGAGCAGTACTTC.

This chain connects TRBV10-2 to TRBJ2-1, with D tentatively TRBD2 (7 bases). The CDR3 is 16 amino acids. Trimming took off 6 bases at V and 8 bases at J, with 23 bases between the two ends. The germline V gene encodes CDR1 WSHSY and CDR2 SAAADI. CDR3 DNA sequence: TGCGCCAGCAGGGGCGGGGGCCCACCGGGGACCGATGAGCAGTTCTTC. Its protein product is CASRGGGPPGTDEQFF.

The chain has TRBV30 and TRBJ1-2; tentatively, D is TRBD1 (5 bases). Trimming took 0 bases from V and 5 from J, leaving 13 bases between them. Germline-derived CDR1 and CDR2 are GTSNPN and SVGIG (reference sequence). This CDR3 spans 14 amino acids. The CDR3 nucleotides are TGTGCCTGGAGTGTAATGGGGCTAGGGTATGGCTACACCTTC. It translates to CAWSVMGLGYGYTF.

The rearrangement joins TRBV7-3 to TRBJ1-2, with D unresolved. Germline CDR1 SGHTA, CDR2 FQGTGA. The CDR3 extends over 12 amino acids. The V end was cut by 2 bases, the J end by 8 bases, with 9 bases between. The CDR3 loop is CASSLVGRGYTF. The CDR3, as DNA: TGTGCCAGCAGCTTAGTGGGGAGAGGCTACACCTTC. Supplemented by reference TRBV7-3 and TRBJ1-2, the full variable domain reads GAGVSQTPSNKVTEKGKYVELRCDPISGHTALYWYRQSLGQGPEFLIYFQGTGAADDSGLPNDRFFAVRPEGSVSTLKIQRTERGDSAVYLCASSLVGRGYTFGSGTRLTVV.